This T cell receptor beta chain derives from a study of human T cells and chemical hapten exposure. Study outcomes and limitations: Among TCRs, those above 1 in 1000 frequency were unaffected by DPC sensitization.

Original handling: Counts of TCRs in each sample centred on a median of around 96,000 and extended from about 20,000 to 690,000. TCRdb reanalysed the RACE reads using MiXCR and keeps one entry per CDR3 protein. TCRdb's processing, not the authors', yielded these V and J calls. This table holds around 130,000 distinct CDR3 sequences, more than 7.5% found once. Trimming took 0 bases from V and 0 from J, leaving 11 bases between them. Germline CDR1 and CDR2: LGHDT and YNNKEL (reference sequence). There are 16 residues in the CDR3. The time point was: healthy volunteer bleed at 2 weeks. Researchers extracted total RNA from unfractionated whole blood. Notes on this clonotype: Its target is unknown.

Sample: whole blood. This TCR derives from a male donor in good health. Some clones in this sample may be carry-over from other donors' samples. This chain connects TRBV3-1 to TRBJ1-1; D call uncertain. CDR3 DNA: TGTGCCAGCAGCCAAGAGTCAGGACCCGTGAACACTGAAGCTTTCTTT. Amino acids: CASSQESGPVNTEAFF.